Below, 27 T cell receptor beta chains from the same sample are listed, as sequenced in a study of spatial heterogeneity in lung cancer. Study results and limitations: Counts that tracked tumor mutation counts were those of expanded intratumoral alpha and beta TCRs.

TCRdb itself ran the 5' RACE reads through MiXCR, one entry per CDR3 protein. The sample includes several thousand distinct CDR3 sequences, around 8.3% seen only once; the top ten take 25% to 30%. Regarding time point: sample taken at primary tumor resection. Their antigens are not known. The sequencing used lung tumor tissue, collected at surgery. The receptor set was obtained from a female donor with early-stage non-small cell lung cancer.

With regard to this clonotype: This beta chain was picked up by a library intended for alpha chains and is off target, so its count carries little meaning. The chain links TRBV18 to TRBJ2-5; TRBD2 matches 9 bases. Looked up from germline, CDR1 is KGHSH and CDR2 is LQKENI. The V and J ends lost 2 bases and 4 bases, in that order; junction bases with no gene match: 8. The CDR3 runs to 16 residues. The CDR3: CASSPGAGGSGETQYF. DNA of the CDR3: TGTGCCAGCTCACCAGGAGCGGGAGGCTCGGGAGAGACCCAGTACTTC.

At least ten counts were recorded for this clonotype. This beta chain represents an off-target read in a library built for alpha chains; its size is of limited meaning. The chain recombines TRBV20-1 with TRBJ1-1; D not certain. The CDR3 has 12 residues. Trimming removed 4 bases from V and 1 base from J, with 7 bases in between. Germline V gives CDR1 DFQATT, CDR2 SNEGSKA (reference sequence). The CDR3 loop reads CSAKQPNTEAFF. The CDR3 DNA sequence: TGCAGTGCTAAACAGCCGAACACTGAAGCTTTCTTT.

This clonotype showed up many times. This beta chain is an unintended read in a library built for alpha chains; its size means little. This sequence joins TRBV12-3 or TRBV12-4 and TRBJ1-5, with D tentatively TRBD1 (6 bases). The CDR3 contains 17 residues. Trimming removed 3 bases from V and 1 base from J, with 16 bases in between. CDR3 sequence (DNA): TGTGCCAGCAGTTTTCGGGGCAGGGGCTTGAGCAATCAGCCCCAGCATTTT. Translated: CASSFRGRGLSNQPQHF.

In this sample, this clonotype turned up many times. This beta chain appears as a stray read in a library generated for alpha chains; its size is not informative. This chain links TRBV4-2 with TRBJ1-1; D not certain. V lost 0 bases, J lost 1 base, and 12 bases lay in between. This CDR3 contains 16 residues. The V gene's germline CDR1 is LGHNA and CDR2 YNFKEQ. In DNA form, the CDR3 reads TGTGCCAGCAGCCAAGAAAGTAGGGCGGGGAACACTGAAGCTTTCTTT. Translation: CASSQESRAGNTEAFF.

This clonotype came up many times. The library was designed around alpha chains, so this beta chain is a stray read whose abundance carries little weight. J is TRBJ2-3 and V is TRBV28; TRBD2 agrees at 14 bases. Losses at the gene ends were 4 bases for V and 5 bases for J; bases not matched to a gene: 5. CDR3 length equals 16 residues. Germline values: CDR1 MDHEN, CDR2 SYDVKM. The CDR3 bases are TGTGCCAGCAGTTATGGACTAGCGGGAGGACAAGATACGCAGTATTTT. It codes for CASSYGLAGGQDTQYF.

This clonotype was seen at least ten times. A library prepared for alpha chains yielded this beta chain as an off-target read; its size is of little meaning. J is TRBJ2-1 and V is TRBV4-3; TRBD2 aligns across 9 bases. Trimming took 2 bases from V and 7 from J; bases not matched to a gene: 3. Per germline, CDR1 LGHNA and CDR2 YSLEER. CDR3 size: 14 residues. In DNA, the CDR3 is TGCGCCAGCAGCCAACAGCGGGGGGTGAATGAGCAGTTCTTC. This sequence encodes CASSQQRGVNEQFF.

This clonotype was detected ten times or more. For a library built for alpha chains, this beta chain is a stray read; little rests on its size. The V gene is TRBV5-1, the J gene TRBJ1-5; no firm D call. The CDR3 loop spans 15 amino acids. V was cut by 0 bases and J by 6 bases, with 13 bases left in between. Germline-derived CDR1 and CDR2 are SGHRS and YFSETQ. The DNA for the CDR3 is TGCGCCAGCAGCTTGGTTAGTGGGGTCGGTCAGCCCCAGCATTTT. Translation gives CASSLVSGVGQPQHF.

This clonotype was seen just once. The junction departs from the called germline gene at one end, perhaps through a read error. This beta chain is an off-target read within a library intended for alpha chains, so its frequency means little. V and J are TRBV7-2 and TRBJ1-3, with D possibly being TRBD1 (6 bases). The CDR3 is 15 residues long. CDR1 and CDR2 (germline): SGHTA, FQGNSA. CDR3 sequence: CAGSSSGTPGNTINF. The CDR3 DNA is TGTGCCGGCAGCTCTAGCGGGACACCTGGAAACACCATAAATTTT.

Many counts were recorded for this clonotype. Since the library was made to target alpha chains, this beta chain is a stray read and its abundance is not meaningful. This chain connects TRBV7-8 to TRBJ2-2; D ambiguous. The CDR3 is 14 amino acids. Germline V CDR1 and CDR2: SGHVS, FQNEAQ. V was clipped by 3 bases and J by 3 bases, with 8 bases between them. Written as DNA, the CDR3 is TGTGCCAGCAGCTTTCAGAGTTACACCGGGGAGCTGTTTTTT. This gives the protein CASSFQSYTGELFF.

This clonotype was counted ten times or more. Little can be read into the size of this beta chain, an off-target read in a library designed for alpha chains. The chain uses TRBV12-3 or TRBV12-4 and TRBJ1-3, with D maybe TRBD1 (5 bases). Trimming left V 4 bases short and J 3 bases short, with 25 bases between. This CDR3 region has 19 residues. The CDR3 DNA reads TGTGCCAGCAGTTCGACCCGGGACGGCGAATTTTACGGTGGAAACACCATATATTTT. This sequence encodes CASSSTRDGEFYGGNTIYF.

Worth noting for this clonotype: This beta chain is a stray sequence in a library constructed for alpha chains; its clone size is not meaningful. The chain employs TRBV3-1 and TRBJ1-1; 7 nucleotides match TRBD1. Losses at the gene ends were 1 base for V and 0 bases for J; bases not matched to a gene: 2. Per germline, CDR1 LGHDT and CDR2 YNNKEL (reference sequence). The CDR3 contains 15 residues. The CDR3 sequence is CASSQGQGVNTEAFF. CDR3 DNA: TGTGCCAGCAGCCAAGGGCAGGGGGTGAACACTGAAGCTTTCTTT.

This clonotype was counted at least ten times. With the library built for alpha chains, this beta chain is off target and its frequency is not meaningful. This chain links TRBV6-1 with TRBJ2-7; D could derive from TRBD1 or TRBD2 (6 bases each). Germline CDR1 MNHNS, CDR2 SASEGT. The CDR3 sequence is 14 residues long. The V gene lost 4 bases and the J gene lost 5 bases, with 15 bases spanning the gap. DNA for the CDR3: TGTGCCAGCAGTGTCATCCGGGGGCGAAACGAGCAGTACTTC. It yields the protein CASSVIRGRNEQYF.

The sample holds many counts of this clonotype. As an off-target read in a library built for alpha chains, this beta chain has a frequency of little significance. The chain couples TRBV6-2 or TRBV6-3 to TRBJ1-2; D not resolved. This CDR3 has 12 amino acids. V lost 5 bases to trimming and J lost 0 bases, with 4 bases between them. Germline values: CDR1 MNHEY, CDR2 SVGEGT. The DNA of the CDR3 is TGTGCCAGCAGTCCAGCTAACTATGGCTACACCTTC. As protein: CASSPANYGYTF.

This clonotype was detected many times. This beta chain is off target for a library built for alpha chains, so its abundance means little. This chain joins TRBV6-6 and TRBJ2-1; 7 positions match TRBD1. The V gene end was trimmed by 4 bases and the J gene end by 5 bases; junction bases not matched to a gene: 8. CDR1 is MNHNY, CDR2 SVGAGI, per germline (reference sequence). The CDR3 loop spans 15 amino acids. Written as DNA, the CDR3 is TGTGCCAGCAGTTCCCAGGACAGGCCTAACAATGAGCAGTTCTTC. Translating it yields CASSSQDRPNNEQFF.

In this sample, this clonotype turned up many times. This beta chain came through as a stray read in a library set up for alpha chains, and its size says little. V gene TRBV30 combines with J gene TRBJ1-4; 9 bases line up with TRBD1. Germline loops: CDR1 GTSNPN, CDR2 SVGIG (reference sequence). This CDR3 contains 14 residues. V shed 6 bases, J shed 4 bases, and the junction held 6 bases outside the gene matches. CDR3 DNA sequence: TGTGCCTGTGCAAAGGGACAGGGTAATGAAAAACTGTTTTTT. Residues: CACAKGQGNEKLFF.

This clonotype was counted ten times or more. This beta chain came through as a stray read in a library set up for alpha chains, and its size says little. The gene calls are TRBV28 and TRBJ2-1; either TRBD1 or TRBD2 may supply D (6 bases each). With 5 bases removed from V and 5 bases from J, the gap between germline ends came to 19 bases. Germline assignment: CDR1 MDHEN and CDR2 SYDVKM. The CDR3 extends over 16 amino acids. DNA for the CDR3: TGTGCCAGCAGTGGCCCCTGGGGGGCGGGAAACAATGAGCAGTTCTTC. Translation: CASSGPWGAGNNEQFF.

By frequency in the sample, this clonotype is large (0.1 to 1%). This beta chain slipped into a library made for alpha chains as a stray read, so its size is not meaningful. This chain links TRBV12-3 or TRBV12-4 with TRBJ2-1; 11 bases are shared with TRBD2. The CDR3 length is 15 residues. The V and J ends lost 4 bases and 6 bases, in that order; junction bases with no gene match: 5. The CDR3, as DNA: TGTGCCAGCAGTTCCCTAGCGGGGGGCTCCAATGAGCAGTTCTTC. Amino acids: CASSSLAGGSNEQFF.

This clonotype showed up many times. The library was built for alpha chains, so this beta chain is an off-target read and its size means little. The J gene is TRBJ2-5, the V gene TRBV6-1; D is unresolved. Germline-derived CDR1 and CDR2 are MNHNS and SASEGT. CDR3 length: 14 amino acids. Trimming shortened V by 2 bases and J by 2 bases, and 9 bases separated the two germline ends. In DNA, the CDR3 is TGTGCCAGCAGTGAAACGAACGTTCAAGAGACCCAGTACTTC. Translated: CASSETNVQETQYF.

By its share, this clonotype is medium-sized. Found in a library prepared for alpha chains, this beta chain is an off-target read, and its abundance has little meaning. CDR3 sequence (DNA): TGTGCCAGCGGTAAAGGGTTCTCTGGGGCCAACGTCCTGACTTTC. Amino acid sequence: CASGKGFSGANVLTF. The chain carries TRBV6-6 and TRBJ2-6; D remains unclear. The germline V gene has CDR1 MNHNY and CDR2 SVGAGI (reference sequence). The CDR3 totals 15 residues. Trimming left V 8 bases short and J 0 bases short, with 11 bases between.

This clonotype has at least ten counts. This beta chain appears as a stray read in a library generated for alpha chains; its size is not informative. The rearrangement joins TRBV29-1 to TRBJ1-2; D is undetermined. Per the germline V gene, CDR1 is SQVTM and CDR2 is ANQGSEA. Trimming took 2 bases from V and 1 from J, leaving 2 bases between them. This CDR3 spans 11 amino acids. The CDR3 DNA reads TGCAGCGTTGAACTTAACTATGGCTACACCTTC. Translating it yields CSVELNYGYTF.

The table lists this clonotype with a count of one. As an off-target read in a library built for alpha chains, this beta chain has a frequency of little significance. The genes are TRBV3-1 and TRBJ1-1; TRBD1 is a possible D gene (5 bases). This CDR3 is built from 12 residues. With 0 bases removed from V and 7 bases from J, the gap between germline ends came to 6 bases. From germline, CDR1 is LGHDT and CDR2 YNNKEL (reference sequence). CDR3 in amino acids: CASSQDQGEAFF. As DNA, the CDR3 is TGTGCCAGCAGCCAAGACCAGGGTGAAGCTTTCTTT.

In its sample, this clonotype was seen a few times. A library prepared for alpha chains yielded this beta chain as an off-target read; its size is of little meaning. The DNA of the CDR3 is TGTGCCAGCAGTGAATCCGGCGGTGGAGCCAAAAACATTCAGTACTTC. The encoded protein is CASSESGGGAKNIQYF. The chain combines TRBV25-1 with TRBJ2-4; D gene ambiguous. The germline gives CDR1 MGHDK, CDR2 SYGVNS. CDR3 size: 16 residues. Trimming removed 1 base at V and 0 bases at J, with 10 bases between.

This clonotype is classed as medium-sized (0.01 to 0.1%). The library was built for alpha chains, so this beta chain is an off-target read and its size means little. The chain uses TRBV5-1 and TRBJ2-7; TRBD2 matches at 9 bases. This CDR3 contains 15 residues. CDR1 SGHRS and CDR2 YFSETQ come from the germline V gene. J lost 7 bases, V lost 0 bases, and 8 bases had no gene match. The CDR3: CASSLGSGTSIEQYF. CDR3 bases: TGCGCCAGCAGCTTGGGCTCCGGGACTAGCATAGAGCAGTACTTC.

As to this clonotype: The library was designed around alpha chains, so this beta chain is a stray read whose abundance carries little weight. The chain's CDR3 is CASSWEERAEQYF. In nucleotides, the CDR3 is TGTGCCAGCAGTTGGGAGGAGAGGGCCGAGCAGTACTTC. The rearrangement uses TRBV12-3 or TRBV12-4 and TRBJ2-7; weak D call: TRBD2 (6 bases). Trimming took off 4 bases at V and 6 bases at J, with 13 bases between the two ends. The CDR3 contains 13 residues.

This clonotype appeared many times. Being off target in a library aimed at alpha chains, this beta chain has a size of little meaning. This CDR3 is CASSLRTHTDTQYF. DNA of the CDR3: TGTGCCAGCAGCTTGCGGACCCACACAGATACGCAGTATTTT. The chain uses TRBV5-4 and TRBJ2-3; D is ambiguous. Looked up from germline, CDR1 is SGHNT and CDR2 is YYREEE (reference sequence). V was clipped by 1 base and J by 2 bases, with 8 bases between them. The CDR3 contains 14 residues.

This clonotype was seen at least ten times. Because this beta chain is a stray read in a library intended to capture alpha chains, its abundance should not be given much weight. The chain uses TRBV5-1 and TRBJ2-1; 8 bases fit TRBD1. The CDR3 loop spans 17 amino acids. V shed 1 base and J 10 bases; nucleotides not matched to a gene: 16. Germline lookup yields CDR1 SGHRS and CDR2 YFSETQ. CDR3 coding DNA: TGCGCCAGCAGCTTGAGGGAGTCCGCGACAGGGGCTCGGGAGCAGTTCTTC. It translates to CASSLRESATGAREQFF.

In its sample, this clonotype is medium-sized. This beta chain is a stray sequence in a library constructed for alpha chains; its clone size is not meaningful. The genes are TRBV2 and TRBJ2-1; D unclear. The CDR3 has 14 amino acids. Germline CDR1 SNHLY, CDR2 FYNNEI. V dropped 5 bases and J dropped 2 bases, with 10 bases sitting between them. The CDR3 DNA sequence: TGTGCCAGCAGTACCAGACCCCCCTACAATGAGCAGTTCTTC. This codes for CASSTRPPYNEQFF.